This TCR beta chain derives from a study of early stage breast cancer tumors. Method: immunoSEQ multiplex PCR; TCRdb's copy keeps in-frame clones and lacks some. Among 30,000 or so clones, about 70% were seen once, and the ten largest hold roughly 33%. The V gene lost 6 bases and the J gene lost 1 base, with 9 bases spanning the gap. Per the germline V gene, CDR1 is MNHEY and CDR2 is SVGAGI. The CDR3 runs 13 residues. V usage is TRBV6-5 and J usage is TRBJ1-1; unclear D gene. The sample was blood. The receptor was derived from a person in their fifties with breast cancer. Here the CDR3 DNA reads TGTGCCAGCAGCTACACCTCGAACACTGAAGCTTTCTTT. Translating it yields CASSYTSNTEAFF.